This TCR beta chain comes out of a study of T cell responses to AZD1222 COVID-19 vaccine. Notes on this clone: Its antigen is still unknown.

Notes on the study in general: The study sampled repertoires only after the peak T cell response. The number of AZD1222 recipients seropositive at baseline was only 6 or 7.

V lost 5 bases, J lost 6 bases, and 16 bases lay in between. CDR3 length equals 14 residues. Per germline, CDR1 MNHEY and CDR2 SMNVEV (reference sequence). The protocol was immunoSEQ multiplex PCR, while the TCRdb copy is restricted to in-frame clones and leaves out a portion. The table lists around 160,000 clones, 94% of them singletons, with 0.64% in the top ten. The receptor comes from an adult in good health. The chain recombines TRBV27 with TRBJ1-1; D perhaps matches TRBD1 (5 bases). Sample: peripheral blood, taken on day 0 of AZD1222 vaccination. The DNA for the CDR3 is TGTGCCAGCAGTACCCGACAGTGGGACCCTGAAGCTTTCTTT. The encoded protein is CASSTRQWDPEAFF.